This is a list of T cell receptor beta chains from one sample in a study of blood T cells in healthy people across ages. TCRdb re-called the 5' RACE reads through MiXCR, storing one row per CDR3 protein. Altogether 600,000 to 650,000 distinct CDR3 sequences are present, roughly three fifths being singletons, with the ten largest covering 35% to 40%. The material sequenced was blood. These receptors were collected from a man aged 55 to 70 in good health. Each CDR3 is given with its conserved first and last residue. The D gene is left open where the match is weak. For some rows the clone size is stated as once, few or many, or as a class when expanded; others skip it.

abundance: -; v_gene: TRBV20-1; j_gene: TRBJ2-1; d_gene: TRBD2; CDR3aa: CSALDPSGDSSYNEQFF; CDR3nt: TGCAGTGCTCTTGACCCTAGCGGGGACAGCTCCTACAATGAGCAGTTCTTC
abundance: -; v_gene: TRBV7-9; j_gene: TRBJ2-5; d_gene: TRBD2; CDR3aa: CASSSTAAGARETQYF; CDR3nt: TGTGCCAGCAGCTCCACGGCAGCGGGGGCTAGGGAGACCCAGTACTTC
abundance: few; v_gene: TRBV3-1; j_gene: TRBJ2-7; d_gene: TRBD1; CDR3aa: CASSRIGTGGSYEQYF; CDR3nt: TGTGCCAGCAGCCGAATCGGGACAGGGGGCTCCTACGAGCAGTACTTC
abundance: -; v_gene: TRBV4-2; j_gene: TRBJ1-1; d_gene: -; CDR3aa: CASSQDWAGYEAFF; CDR3nt: TGTGCCAGCAGCCAAGATTGGGCAGGGTATGAAGCTTTCTTT
abundance: -; v_gene: TRBV3-1; j_gene: TRBJ1-1; d_gene: TRBD1; CDR3aa: CASSTWTGGNTEAFF; CDR3nt: TGTGCCAGCAGCACCTGGACAGGGGGGAACACTGAAGCTTTCTTT
abundance: few; v_gene: TRBV12-3/TRBV12-4; j_gene: TRBJ2-7; d_gene: TRBD2; CDR3aa: CASSLLAGGPFYEQYF; CDR3nt: TGTGCCAGCAGTTTACTAGCGGGGGGGCCTTTTTACGAGCAGTACTTC
abundance: -; v_gene: TRBV12-3/TRBV12-4; j_gene: TRBJ2-7; d_gene: TRBD1; CDR3aa: CASSPPAGGTYEQYF; CDR3nt: TGTGCCAGCAGTCCCCCGGCAGGGGGAACCTACGAGCAGTACTTC
abundance: few; v_gene: TRBV6-4; j_gene: TRBJ2-7; d_gene: -; CDR3aa: CASRHYEQYF; CDR3nt: TGTGCCAGCCGGCACTACGAGCAGTACTTC
abundance: -; v_gene: TRBV20-1; j_gene: TRBJ1-4; d_gene: TRBD1; CDR3aa: CSAHQGAGREKLFF; CDR3nt: TGCAGTGCTCATCAGGGGGCAGGACGCGAAAAACTGTTTTTT
abundance: -; v_gene: TRBV5-4; j_gene: TRBJ2-6; d_gene: -; CDR3aa: CASSLVQGSGANVLTF; CDR3nt: TGTGCCAGCAGCTTGGTGCAGGGCTCTGGGGCCAACGTCCTGACTTTC
abundance: -; v_gene: TRBV6-2/TRBV6-3; j_gene: TRBJ2-7; d_gene: TRBD1; CDR3aa: CASSYLPGQGARGEQYF; CDR3nt: TGTGCCAGCAGTTACTTACCGGGACAGGGGGCGCGAGGTGAGCAGTACTTC
abundance: -; v_gene: TRBV6-1; j_gene: TRBJ2-7; d_gene: TRBD2; CDR3aa: CASSGGGGYEQYF; CDR3nt: TGTGCCAGCAGTGGTGGCGGGGGTTACGAGCAGTACTTC
abundance: many; v_gene: TRBV9; j_gene: TRBJ1-2; d_gene: -; CDR3aa: CASSPVGQPNYGYTF; CDR3nt: TGTGCCAGCAGCCCTGTCGGGCAGCCCAACTATGGCTACACCTTC
abundance: -; v_gene: TRBV20-1; j_gene: TRBJ1-1; d_gene: TRBD1; CDR3aa: CSAGGQGLRAFF; CDR3nt: TGCAGTGCTGGGGGACAGGGCCTACGGGCTTTCTTT
abundance: -; v_gene: TRBV6-1; j_gene: TRBJ2-1; d_gene: TRBD2; CDR3aa: CASTPTSDTHNEQFF; CDR3nt: TGTGCCAGCACCCCGACTAGCGATACCCACAATGAGCAGTTCTTC
abundance: few; v_gene: TRBV12-3/TRBV12-4; j_gene: TRBJ1-2; d_gene: -; CDR3aa: CASGRDFYGYTF; CDR3nt: TGTGCCAGCGGCCGGGATTTCTATGGCTACACCTTC
abundance: -; v_gene: TRBV10-3; j_gene: TRBJ2-1; d_gene: -; CDR3aa: CAISEAGQDRQFF; CDR3nt: TGTGCCATCAGTGAGGCGGGGCAGGATCGGCAGTTCTTC
abundance: -; v_gene: TRBV20-1; j_gene: TRBJ1-4; d_gene: TRBD1; CDR3aa: CSARGRQGSTNEKLFF; CDR3nt: TGCAGTGCTAGAGGCCGACAGGGTTCAACTAATGAAAAACTGTTTTTT
abundance: -; v_gene: TRBV6-1; j_gene: TRBJ1-6; d_gene: -; CDR3aa: CASSNPASYNSPLHF; CDR3nt: TGTGCCAGCAGTAACCCAGCGTCCTATAATTCACCCCTCCACTTT
abundance: -; v_gene: TRBV5-1; j_gene: TRBJ2-5; d_gene: -; CDR3aa: CASYPGTSETQYF; CDR3nt: TGCGCCAGCTACCCGGGGACTTCCGAGACCCAGTACTTC
abundance: -; v_gene: TRBV4-2; j_gene: TRBJ2-1; d_gene: TRBD2; CDR3aa: CASSQDYQRGNNEQFF; CDR3nt: TGTGCCAGCAGCCAAGATTACCAGCGGGGGAACAATGAGCAGTTCTTC
abundance: few; v_gene: TRBV10-3; j_gene: TRBJ1-1; d_gene: -; CDR3aa: CAISERRGDTEAFF; CDR3nt: TGTGCCATCAGTGAGCGCAGGGGTGACACTGAAGCTTTCTTT
abundance: -; v_gene: TRBV29-1; j_gene: TRBJ2-5; d_gene: TRBD2; CDR3aa: CGSGTSGGETQYF; CDR3nt: TGCGGATCTGGGACTAGCGGGGGCGAGACCCAGTACTTC
abundance: few; v_gene: TRBV5-1; j_gene: TRBJ2-5; d_gene: -; CDR3aa: CASSLGSGLETQYF; CDR3nt: TGCGCCAGCAGCTTGGGATCGGGTCTTGAGACCCAGTACTTC
abundance: few; v_gene: TRBV6-5; j_gene: TRBJ2-5; d_gene: -; CDR3aa: CATSRWGRLGQETQYF; CDR3nt: TGTGCCACCTCCAGATGGGGCAGGTTGGGCCAAGAGACCCAGTACTTC
abundance: -; v_gene: TRBV7-2; j_gene: TRBJ2-6; d_gene: -; CDR3aa: CASRPGSGANVLTF; CDR3nt: TGTGCCAGCAGACCAGGGTCTGGGGCCAACGTCCTGACTTTC